This record covers a single TCR beta chain. Its target is not known. A junction end diverges from the germline sequence, so it may reflect a read error. The CDR3 extends over 12 amino acids. Germline loops: CDR1 ENHRY, CDR2 SYGVKD. These data are taken from a study of Graves' ophthalmopathy and Graves' hyperthyroidism. Broader study findings: In separating ophthalmopathy from stable hyperthyroidism, a 13-signature model achieved roughly 87% sensitivity and 75% to 84% specificity.

A duration under 3 months, NOSPECS ≥4, CAS ≥3 and moderate-to-severe activity characterized the donors with ophthalmopathy. The sequenced template was RNA, covering the TCR beta CDR3 region. HTBI-primed RT-PCR formed the first round, and a multiplex PCR formed the second. Via MiXCR, TCRdb re-called the multiplex PCR reads, giving one row per CDR3 protein. The sample shows 740,000 or so distinct CDR3 sequences, 35% to 50% of them seen only once. The sequence derives from an adult man with Graves' ophthalmopathy. The chain links TRBV10-3 to TRBJ2-7; D is uncertain. Specimen: peripheral blood. CDR3 DNA: TGTGCCAGCAGTTCCTCGGTCCGTGAGCAGTACTTC. The encoded protein is CASSSSVREQYF.